What follows is one T cell receptor (beta chain) and its context. Its specificity is unknown. The record originates from a study of cytomegalovirus exposure and HLA in healthy donors. For the study at large: The 550 to 800 first-cohort repertoires and the 120 or so validation repertoires shared the same platform, a later analysis reported. General study findings and limits: Associated with cytomegalovirus, according to the listing, were around 160 TCR beta chains.

Trimming cost V 3 bases and J 3 bases, with 14 bases left between them. The germline gives CDR1 KGHSH, CDR2 LQKENI. The CDR3 consists of 15 residues. The repertoire was sequenced with immunoSEQ multiplex PCR; TCRdb's copy has only in-frame clones and lacks some. The table records 150,000 or so clones, 86% of them present only once. Sequences were obtained from PBMCs. The rearrangement uses TRBV18 and TRBJ1-2; D is ambiguous. This clonotype originated in a man aged 18 to 29 in good health and CMV-seropositive. In DNA form, the CDR3 reads TGTGCCAGCTCACCCGGGGTCTCTGGGGACTATGGCTACACCTTC. Encoded protein: CASSPGVSGDYGYTF.